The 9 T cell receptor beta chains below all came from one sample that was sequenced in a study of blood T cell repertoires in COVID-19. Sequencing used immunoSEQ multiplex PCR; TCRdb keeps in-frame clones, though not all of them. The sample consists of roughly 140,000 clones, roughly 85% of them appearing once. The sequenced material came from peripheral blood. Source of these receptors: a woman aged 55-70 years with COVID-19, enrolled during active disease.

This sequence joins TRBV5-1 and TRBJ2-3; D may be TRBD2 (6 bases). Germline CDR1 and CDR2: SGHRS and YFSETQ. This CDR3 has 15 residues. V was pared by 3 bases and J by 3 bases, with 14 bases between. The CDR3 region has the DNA TGCGCCAGCAGCTCCGAAGGGAGGAGGACAGATACGCAGTATTTT. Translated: CASSSEGRRTDTQYF.

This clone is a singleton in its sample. The DNA of the CDR3 is TGTGCCAGCAGCGCCCAGGGGTACGAGCAGTACTTC. Its translation is CASSAQGYEQYF. The V call is TRBV6-2 or TRBV6-3, the J call TRBJ2-7, with D possibly being TRBD1 (6 bases). Germline CDR1 reads MNHEY; CDR2 reads SVGEGT. Trimming shortened V by 6 bases and J by 4 bases, and 10 bases separated the two germline ends. This CDR3 is built from 12 residues.

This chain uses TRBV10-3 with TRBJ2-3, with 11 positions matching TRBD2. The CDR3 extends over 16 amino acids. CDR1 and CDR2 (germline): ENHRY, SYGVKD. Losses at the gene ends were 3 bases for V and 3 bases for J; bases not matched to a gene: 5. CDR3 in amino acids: CAISDFSGGATDTQYF. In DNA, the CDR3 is TGTGCCATCAGTGATTTTAGCGGGGGGGCGACAGATACGCAGTATTTT.

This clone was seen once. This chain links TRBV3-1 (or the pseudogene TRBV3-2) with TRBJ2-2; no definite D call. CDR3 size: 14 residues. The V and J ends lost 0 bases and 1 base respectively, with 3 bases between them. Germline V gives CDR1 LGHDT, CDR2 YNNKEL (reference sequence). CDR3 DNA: TGTGCCAGCAGCCAAGATCAGAACACCGGGGAGCTGTTTTTT. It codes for CASSQDQNTGELFF.

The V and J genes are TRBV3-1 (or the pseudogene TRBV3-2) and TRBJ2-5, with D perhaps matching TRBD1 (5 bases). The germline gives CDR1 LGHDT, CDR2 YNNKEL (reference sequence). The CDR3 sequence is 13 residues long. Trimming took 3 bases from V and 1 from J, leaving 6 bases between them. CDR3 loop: CASSHDSQETQYF. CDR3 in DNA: TGTGCCAGCAGCCACGACAGCCAAGAGACCCAGTACTTC.

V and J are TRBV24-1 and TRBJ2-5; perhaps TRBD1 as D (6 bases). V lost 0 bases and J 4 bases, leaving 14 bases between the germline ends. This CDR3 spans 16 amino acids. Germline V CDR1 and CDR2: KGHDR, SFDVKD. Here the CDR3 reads CATSDLPGVSGETQYF. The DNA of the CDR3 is TGTGCCACCAGTGATTTGCCAGGGGTATCTGGAGAGACCCAGTACTTC.

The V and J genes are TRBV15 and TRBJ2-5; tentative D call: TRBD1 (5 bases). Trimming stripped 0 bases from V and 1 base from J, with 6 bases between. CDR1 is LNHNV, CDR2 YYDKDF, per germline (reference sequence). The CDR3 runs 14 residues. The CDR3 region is CATSRERGQETQYF. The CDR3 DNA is TGTGCCACCAGCAGAGAAAGGGGCCAAGAGACCCAGTACTTC.

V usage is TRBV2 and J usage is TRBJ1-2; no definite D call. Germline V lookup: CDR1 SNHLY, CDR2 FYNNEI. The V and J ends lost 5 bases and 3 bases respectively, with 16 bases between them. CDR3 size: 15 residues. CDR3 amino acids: CASSSPRVRDYGYTF. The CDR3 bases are TGTGCCAGCAGTTCCCCACGGGTACGGGACTATGGCTACACCTTC.

The DNA for the CDR3 is TGTGCCAGCAGTCTCACTAGCGGGGGCAATGAGCAGTTCTTC. Protein product: CASSLTSGGNEQFF. The chain uses TRBV11-2 and TRBJ2-1, with TRBD2 identical over 11 bases. The J segment lost 6 bases and the V segment lost 6 bases, leaving 4 bases of the junction unmatched. The CDR3 sequence is 14 residues long. Germline V gives CDR1 SGHAT, CDR2 FQNNGV.